This record looks at one T cell receptor beta chain sequence and its context. The data belong to a study of blood T cell repertoires in COVID-19. Study summary: Nucleic acid was either cDNA or gDNA, and it came from T cells, B-cell-depleted T cells, or PBMCs.

Sequenced by immunoSEQ multiplex PCR; TCRdb stores in-frame clones only, minus some. The repertoire holds around 29,000 clones, roughly 90% seen once, with approximately 5% in the top ten. The CDR3 contains 14 residues. The germline CDR1 and CDR2 sequences are MNHEY and SMNVEV (reference sequence). V lost 3 bases and J 6 bases, leaving 12 bases between the germline ends. The origin of this receptor is a human donor in a cohort sampled during active COVID-19. The specimen sequenced was peripheral blood. V and J are TRBV27 and TRBJ1-5; no clear D. The CDR3: CASSFSGNGQPQHF. CDR3 nucleotide sequence: TGTGCCAGCAGTTTCTCGGGGAACGGTCAGCCCCAGCATTTT.